Each of the 27 T cell receptor beta chains below was sequenced from the same sample in a study of T cell clones after liver transplantation (dated by TCRdb to between 2018 and 2021). Libraries came from the immunoSEQ multiplex PCR assay. Imported from immuneACCESS, the table was reduced by TCRdb to in-frame sequences with V and J called. These copies leave out some clones; in studies compared against another copy, an unresolved V gene accounts for under half, and the cause of the remainder is not known. The sample yields tens of thousands of clones; roughly nine tenths were counted once. The ten largest make up less than 3.5% of the sample. The sample's time point label, decoded: pre-transplant. Sequencing was performed on CD4+ T cells from blood, taken before liver transplant. The source of these receptors is a human donor who received a liver transplant.

In this sample, this clone turned up a few times. V and J are TRBV6-1 and TRBJ2-7; D unclear. The CDR3 sequence is 19 residues long. From germline, CDR1 is MNHNS and CDR2 SASEGT. V lost 0 bases, J lost 0 bases, and 21 bases lay in between. CDR3 bases: TGTGCCAGCAGTGAAGCGCTTCAGAGCTTCAACCCCTACTCCTACGAGCAGTACTTC. This translates into CASSEALQSFNPYSYEQYF.

The genes are TRBV4-1 and TRBJ1-1; D is possibly TRBD1 (6 bases). The CDR3 contains 16 residues. Germline CDR1 is MGHRA and CDR2 is YSYEKL. Deletions cut 4 bases from V and 4 bases from J, with 19 bases between. This chain's CDR3 is CASSPQVDRPVTEAFF. CDR3 DNA sequence: TGCGCCAGCAGCCCCCAGGTAGACAGGCCGGTCACTGAAGCTTTCTTT.

The gene calls are TRBV9 and TRBJ1-1; D possibly corresponds to TRBD1 (5 bases). The V gene lost 1 base and the J gene lost 4 bases, with 11 bases spanning the gap. The CDR3 sequence is 14 residues long. The germline V gene has CDR1 SGDLS and CDR2 YYNGEE. CDR3 DNA: TGTGCCAGCAGCGTAACTCAGGGCAGCACTGAAGCTTTCTTT. Translated: CASSVTQGSTEAFF.

This clone occurred once. CDR3 region: CASSRGTAHGYTF. CDR3 DNA: TGTGCCAGCAGCAGGGGGACAGCCCATGGCTACACCTTC. The gene calls are TRBV5-6 and TRBJ1-2, with 7 bases lining up with TRBD1. Trimming at V came to 4 bases and at J to 6 bases, leaving 6 bases not matched to a gene. Germline V lookup: CDR1 SGHDT, CDR2 YYEEEE. CDR3 length: 13 residues.

This clone was picked up one time. This chain joins TRBV6-1 and TRBJ2-5; 11 positions match TRBD2. The CDR3 extends over 16 amino acids. The germline gives CDR1 MNHNS, CDR2 SASEGT. V shed 2 bases and J 3 bases; nucleotides not matched to a gene: 5. The CDR3 nucleotides are TGTGCCAGCAGTGAACTACTAGCGGGAGAGGAAGAGACCCAGTACTTC. It translates to CASSELLAGEEETQYF.

The rearrangement joins TRBV7-8 to TRBJ2-7, with TRBD1 as a possible D gene (5 bases). Germline CDR1 and CDR2: SGHVS and FQNEAQ. The CDR3 length is 13 residues. Trimming left V 1 base short and J 3 bases short, with 7 bases between. In DNA form, the CDR3 reads TGTGCCAGCAGCTTAGACAGGAACTACGAGCAGTACTTC. It translates to CASSLDRNYEQYF.

In DNA form, the CDR3 reads TGTGCCAGCAGTCCAGGGGGCAATGAGCAGTTCTTC. Its protein product is CASSPGGNEQFF. The chain recombines TRBV2 with TRBJ2-1; 7 nucleotides agree with TRBD1. The CDR3 runs 12 residues. Trimming removed 5 bases from V and 6 bases from J; junction bases left unmatched: 1. Germline V gives CDR1 SNHLY, CDR2 FYNNEI. The full variable domain, with the rest looked up from reference TRBV2 and TRBJ2-1, is EPEVTQTPSHQVTQMGQEVILRCVPISNHLYFYWYRQILGQKVEFLVSFYNNEISEKSEIFDDQFSVERPDGSNFTLKIRSTKLEDSAMYFCASSPGGNEQFFGPGTRLTVL.

The V gene is TRBV4-2, the J gene TRBJ1-5, with 7 nucleotides matching TRBD1. This CDR3 spans 18 amino acids. With V trimmed by 1 base and J by 2 bases, 11 bases remained unmatched. The germline V gene encodes CDR1 LGHNA and CDR2 YNFKEQ. In nucleotides, the CDR3 is TGTGCCAGCAGCCAAGCCTTGGACAGGACGGTCGGCAATCAGCCCCAGCATTTT. This sequence encodes CASSQALDRTVGNQPQHF.

This sequence joins TRBV19 and TRBJ2-3; D is undetermined. V lost 5 bases, J lost 6 bases, and 15 bases lay in between. This CDR3 is built from 14 residues. Germline-derived CDR1 and CDR2 are LNHDA and SQIVND (reference sequence). CDR3 amino acids: CASSFGGSGDTQYF. The DNA of the CDR3 is TGTGCCAGTAGTTTTGGCGGCAGTGGGGATACGCAGTATTTT. Complete variable domain (other parts from reference TRBV19 and TRBJ2-3): DGGITQSPKYLFRKEGQNVTLSCEQNLNHDAMYWYRQDPGQGLRLIYYSQIVNDFQKGDIAEGYSVSREKKESFPLTVTSAQKNPTAFYLCASSFGGSGDTQYFGPGTRLTVL.

This clone was recorded a few times. This sequence joins TRBV25-1 and TRBJ2-2; 7 positions match TRBD2. The CDR3 runs to 17 residues. Per the germline V gene, CDR1 is MGHDK and CDR2 is SYGVNS. The V gene end was trimmed by 6 bases and the J gene end by 4 bases; junction bases not matched to a gene: 14. CDR3 protein: CASSPRGGRTGTGELFF. The DNA of the CDR3 is TGTGCCAGCAGCCCCCGTGGCGGGAGAACGGGCACCGGGGAGCTGTTTTTT.

The gene calls are TRBV15 and TRBJ1-2; no firm D call. This CDR3 comprises 12 residues. CDR1 is LNHNV, CDR2 YYDKDF, per germline (reference sequence). The V end lost 4 bases, the J end lost 3 bases, and 6 bases lay between the germline ends. CDR3 residues: CATSKSDYGYTF. CDR3 coding DNA: TGTGCCACCAGCAAGAGTGACTATGGCTACACCTTC.

CDR3 sequence: CASTEQLTNEKLFF. The CDR3, as DNA: TGTGCCAGCACCGAACAGCTAACTAATGAAAAACTGTTTTTT. This chain connects TRBV7-9 to TRBJ1-4; no firm D call. Germline V gene sequence: CDR1 SEHNR, CDR2 FQNEAQ (reference sequence). The CDR3 runs to 14 residues. V was cut by 7 bases and J by 1 base, with 10 bases left in between.

This chain links TRBV4-1 with TRBJ1-2, with D tentatively TRBD1 (6 bases). V lost 2 bases, J lost 6 bases, and 19 bases lay in between. Germline CDR1 reads MGHRA; CDR2 reads YSYEKL. The CDR3 has 16 residues. The CDR3 DNA is TGCGCCAGCAGCCAATCTGTTTCCAGGGGATCAGATGGCTACACCTTC. The encoded protein is CASSQSVSRGSDGYTF.

The V and J genes are TRBV29-1 and TRBJ2-5, with 8 bases lining up with TRBD2. V was pared by 7 bases and J by 5 bases, with 6 bases of the junction left unmatched. The CDR3 is 12 residues long. The germline V gene has CDR1 SQVTM and CDR2 ANQGSEA. CDR3 loop: CSARLALETQYF. In DNA, the CDR3 is TGCAGCGCACGACTAGCGCTGGAGACCCAGTACTTC.

The chain carries TRBV29-1 and TRBJ2-7; maybe TRBD2 (6 bases). The CDR3 has 13 residues. The ends were cut back, 7 bases at V and 0 bases at J, with 13 bases in the middle. Germline V gives CDR1 SQVTM, CDR2 ANQGSEA. The CDR3 region is CSAGTSSSYEQYF. For the CDR3, the DNA is TGCAGCGCCGGGACTTCGAGCTCCTACGAGCAGTACTTC.

This rearrangement joins TRBV11-3 to TRBJ2-7, with D perhaps TRBD2 (6 bases). Germline CDR1 SGHNT, CDR2 YENEEA. The V end was cut by 0 bases, the J end by 2 bases, with 14 bases between. This CDR3 contains 16 residues. The CDR3 here is CASSLDWRGGAYEQYF. The CDR3 nucleotides are TGTGCCAGCAGCTTAGATTGGAGGGGAGGAGCCTACGAGCAGTACTTC.

V gene TRBV7-2 combines with J gene TRBJ2-7, with D uncertain. Germline V gives CDR1 SGHTA, CDR2 FQGNSA. The CDR3 contains 15 residues. Trimming stripped 0 bases from V and 2 bases from J, with 11 bases between. CDR3 loop: CASSLAGVPTYEQYF. CDR3 DNA sequence: TGTGCCAGCAGCTTAGCTGGGGTCCCCACCTACGAGCAGTACTTC.

The chain is built from TRBV5-5 and TRBJ2-5, with D possibly being TRBD1 or TRBD2 (5 bases each). The germline V gene encodes CDR1 SGHKS and CDR2 YYEKEE (reference sequence). The V gene lost 4 bases and the J gene lost 5 bases, with 18 bases spanning the gap. The CDR3 sequence is 15 residues long. The chain's CDR3 is CASSQIPGTGETQYF. As DNA, the CDR3 is TGTGCCAGCAGCCAAATCCCGGGGACCGGGGAGACCCAGTACTTC.

This clone was detected a few times. The V gene is TRBV27, the J gene TRBJ2-7; 7 bases map to TRBD2. Germline V gene data show CDR1 as MNHEY and CDR2 as SMNVEV (reference sequence). V gave up 5 bases and J gave up 2 bases; unmatched junction bases: 12. This CDR3 has 16 residues. The CDR3 reads CASSAPHWGRAYEQYF. The CDR3, as DNA: TGTGCCAGCAGTGCACCTCACTGGGGGAGGGCCTACGAGCAGTACTTC.

The J gene is TRBJ2-5, the V gene TRBV5-4; D gene uncertain. Germline V CDR1 and CDR2: SGHNT, YYREEE (reference sequence). V was clipped by 2 bases and J by 5 bases, with 10 bases between them. The CDR3 runs 13 residues. The CDR3 DNA is TGTGCCAGCAGCTTCACACGTTCGGAGACCCAGTACTTC. It translates to CASSFTRSETQYF.

The chain couples TRBV6-5 to TRBJ1-1; D ambiguous. CDR1 and CDR2 from the germline V gene are MNHEY and SVGAGI. V was clipped by 5 bases and J by 8 bases, with 21 bases between them. The length of the CDR3 is 15 residues. The DNA of the CDR3 is TGTGCCAGCAGTGTTCAAACTTCGGGTACCTCAGAAGCTTTCTTT. It yields the protein CASSVQTSGTSEAFF.

The J gene is TRBJ2-3, the V gene TRBV28; 15 nucleotides line up with TRBD2. The CDR3 sequence is 16 residues long. V dropped 5 bases and J dropped 4; count of bases not matched to a gene: 4. Germline V gene data show CDR1 as MDHEN and CDR2 as SYDVKM. The CDR3 sequence is CASSGTSGRTSDTQYF. Written as DNA, the CDR3 is TGTGCCAGCAGTGGGACTAGCGGGAGGACCTCAGATACGCAGTATTTT.

This chain links TRBV13 with TRBJ2-7; 11 nucleotides match TRBD2. From germline, CDR1 is PRHDT and CDR2 FYEKMQ (reference sequence). Trimming took 5 bases from V and 0 from J; bases not matched to a gene: 3. This CDR3 spans 15 amino acids. In DNA form, the CDR3 reads TGTGCCAGCAGCATTACTAGCGGGAGCTCCTACGAGCAGTACTTC. This codes for CASSITSGSSYEQYF.

This clone was picked up a small number of times. The chain has TRBV5-1 and TRBJ2-3, with D perhaps being TRBD1 or TRBD2 (5 bases each). This CDR3 comprises 13 residues. Germline V gene lookup returns CDR1 SGHRS and CDR2 YFSETQ. With 4 bases removed from V and 6 bases from J, the gap between germline ends came to 12 bases. In DNA form, the CDR3 reads TGCGCCAGCAGCGATAGGGACGGCGATACGCAGTATTTT. Translating it yields CASSDRDGDTQYF.

The chain recombines TRBV29-1 with TRBJ2-5; TRBD1 aligns across 9 bases. CDR1 and CDR2 from the germline V gene are SQVTM and ANQGSEA. The CDR3 is 12 residues long. V was pared by 7 bases and J by 4 bases, with 4 bases of the junction left unmatched. The CDR3 bases are TGCAGCGCCGGGACAGGGCGAGAGACCCAGTACTTC. Protein product: CSAGTGRETQYF.

The V gene is TRBV2, the J gene TRBJ2-2; TRBD1 aligns across 9 bases. The J segment lost 6 bases and the V segment lost 6 bases, leaving 2 bases of the junction unmatched. Per germline, CDR1 SNHLY and CDR2 FYNNEI. The CDR3 contains 13 residues. The CDR3, as DNA: TGTGCCAGCAGGGGACAGGGACCCGGGGAGCTGTTTTTT. Its translation is CASRGQGPGELFF.

This chain joins TRBV5-8 and TRBJ2-7; possible D gene TRBD2, 5 bases. Trimming left V 4 bases short and J 4 bases short, with 12 bases between. CDR3 length equals 13 residues. CDR1 and CDR2 from the germline V gene are SGHTS and YDEGEE. CDR3 nucleotide sequence: TGTGCCAGCAGCCGAAGGTGGGAGTACGAGCAGTACTTC. Protein: CASSRRWEYEQYF.